This T cell receptor (beta chain) was observed in a study of Graves' ophthalmopathy and Graves' hyperthyroidism. Exclusion applied to patients with other autoimmune diseases, uncontrolled infections, pregnancy or lactation. Regarding the study as a whole: For predicting ophthalmopathy progression, the model had about 66% sensitivity and around 72% specificity. A 13-signature model separated ophthalmopathy from stable hyperthyroidism, around 90% sensitivity, 80% to 83% specificity.

Trimming took 2 bases from V and 0 from J, leaving 25 bases between them. This CDR3 spans 21 amino acids. The germline gives CDR1 SGHTA, CDR2 FQGNSA. About this clonotype itself: Antigen: not known.

The study amplified TCR beta CDR3 regions using RNA transcripts. Amplification began with first-round RT-PCR using HTBI primers, then second-round multiplex PCR was performed. TCRdb fed the multiplex PCR reads into MiXCR, producing one record per CDR3 protein. The sample holds hundreds of thousands of distinct CDR3 sequences; around a fifth are singletons and the top ten take approximately 7.7%. The V gene is TRBV7-2, the J gene TRBJ2-2; the D is unclear. Sequencing was done on a sample of peripheral blood. This receptor was obtained from a woman aged 18-35 years with stable Graves' hyperthyroidism. Some clones in this sample may be carry-over from other donors' samples. CDR3 bases: TGTGCCAGCAGCTTACCCCGAATGGTAGGGAACGAGAGAACGAACACCGGGGAGCTGTTTTTT. Protein product: CASSLPRMVGNERTNTGELFF.